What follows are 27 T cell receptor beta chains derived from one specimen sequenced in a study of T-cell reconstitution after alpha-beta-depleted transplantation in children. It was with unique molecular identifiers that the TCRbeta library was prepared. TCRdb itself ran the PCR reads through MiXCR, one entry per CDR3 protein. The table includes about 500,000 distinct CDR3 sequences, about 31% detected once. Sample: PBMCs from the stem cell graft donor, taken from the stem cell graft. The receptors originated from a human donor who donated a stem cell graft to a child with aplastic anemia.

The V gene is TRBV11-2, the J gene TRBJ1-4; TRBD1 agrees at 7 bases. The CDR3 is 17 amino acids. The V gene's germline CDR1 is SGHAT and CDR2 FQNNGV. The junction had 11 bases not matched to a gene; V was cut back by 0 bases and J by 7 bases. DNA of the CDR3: TGTGCCAGCAGCTTAGAACGGGACAGACAAGACCCTGAAAAACTGTTTTTT. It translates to CASSLERDRQDPEKLFF.

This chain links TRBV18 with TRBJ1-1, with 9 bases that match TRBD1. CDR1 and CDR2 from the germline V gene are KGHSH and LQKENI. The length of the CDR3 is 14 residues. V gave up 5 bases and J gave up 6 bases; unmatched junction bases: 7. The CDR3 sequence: CASSSGQGDSEAFF. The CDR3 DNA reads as TGTGCCAGCTCATCGGGACAGGGCGACTCTGAAGCTTTCTTT.

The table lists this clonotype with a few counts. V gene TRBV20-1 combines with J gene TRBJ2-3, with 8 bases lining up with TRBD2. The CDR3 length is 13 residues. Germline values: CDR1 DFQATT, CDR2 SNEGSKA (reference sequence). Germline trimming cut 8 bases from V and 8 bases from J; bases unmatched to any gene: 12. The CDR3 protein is CSHQLGRDGTQYF. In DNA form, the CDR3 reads TGCAGTCACCAGCTCGGGAGGGATGGTACGCAGTATTTT.

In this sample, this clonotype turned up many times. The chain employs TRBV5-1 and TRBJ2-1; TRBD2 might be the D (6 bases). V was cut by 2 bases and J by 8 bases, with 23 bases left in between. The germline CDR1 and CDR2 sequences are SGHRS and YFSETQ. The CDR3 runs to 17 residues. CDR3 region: CASSFASLAPSKDEQFF. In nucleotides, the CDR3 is TGCGCCAGCAGCTTCGCCTCCCTAGCGCCTTCTAAGGATGAGCAGTTCTTC. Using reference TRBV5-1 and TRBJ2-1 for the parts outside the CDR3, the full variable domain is KAGVTQTPRYLIKTRGQQVTLSCSPISGHRSVSWYQQTPGQGLQFLFEYFSETQRNKGNFPGRFSGRQFSNSRSEMNVSTLELGDSALYLCASSFASLAPSKDEQFFGPGTRLTVL.

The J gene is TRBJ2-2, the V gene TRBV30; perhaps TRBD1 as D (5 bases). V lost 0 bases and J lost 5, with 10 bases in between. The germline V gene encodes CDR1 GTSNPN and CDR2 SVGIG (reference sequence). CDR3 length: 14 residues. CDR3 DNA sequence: TGTGCCTGGAGTGTACTTCAGGGTACCGGGGAGCTGTTTTTT. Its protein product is CAWSVLQGTGELFF.

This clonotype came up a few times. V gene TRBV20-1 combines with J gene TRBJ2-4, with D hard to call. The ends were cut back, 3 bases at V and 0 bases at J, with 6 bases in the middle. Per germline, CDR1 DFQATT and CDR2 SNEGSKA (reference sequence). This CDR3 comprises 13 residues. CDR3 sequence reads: CSASRLAKNIQYF. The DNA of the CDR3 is TGCAGTGCTAGCCGGCTAGCCAAAAACATTCAGTACTTC.

CDR3 in amino acids: CASSQVGSYHEQYF. CDR3 DNA: TGCGCCAGCAGCCAAGTAGGGTCCTACCACGAGCAGTACTTC. This rearrangement joins TRBV4-3 to TRBJ2-7; D gene uncertain. V lost 1 base and J lost 5, with 12 bases in between. CDR3 length: 14 residues. CDR1 LGHNA and CDR2 YSLEER come from the germline V gene.

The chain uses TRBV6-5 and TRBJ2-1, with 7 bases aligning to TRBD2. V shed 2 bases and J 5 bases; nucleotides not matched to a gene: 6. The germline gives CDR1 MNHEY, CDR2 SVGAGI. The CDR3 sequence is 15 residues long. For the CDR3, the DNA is TGTGCCAGCAGTTACGAACTAGCGAGGAACAATGAGCAGTTCTTC. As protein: CASSYELARNNEQFF.

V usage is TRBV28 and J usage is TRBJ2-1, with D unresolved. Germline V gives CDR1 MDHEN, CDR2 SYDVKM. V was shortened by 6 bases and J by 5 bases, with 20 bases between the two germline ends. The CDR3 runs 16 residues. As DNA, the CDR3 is TGTGCCAGCAGACGGCTAACAGAGATGCGCAACAATGAGCAGTTCTTC. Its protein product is CASRRLTEMRNNEQFF.

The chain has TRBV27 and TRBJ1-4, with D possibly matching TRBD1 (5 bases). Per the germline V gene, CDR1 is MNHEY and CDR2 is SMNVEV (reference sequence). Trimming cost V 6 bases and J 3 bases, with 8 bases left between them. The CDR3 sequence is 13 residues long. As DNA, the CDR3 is TGTGCCAGCAGATCGACAGCTAATGAAAAACTGTTTTTT. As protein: CASRSTANEKLFF.

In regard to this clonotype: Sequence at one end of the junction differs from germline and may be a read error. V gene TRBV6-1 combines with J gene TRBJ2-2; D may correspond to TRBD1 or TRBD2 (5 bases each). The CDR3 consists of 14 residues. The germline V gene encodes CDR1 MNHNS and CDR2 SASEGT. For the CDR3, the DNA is TGTGCCAGCAGTATAATCAGGGTGACCGGGGAGCCGTTTTTT. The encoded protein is CASSIIRVTGEPFF.

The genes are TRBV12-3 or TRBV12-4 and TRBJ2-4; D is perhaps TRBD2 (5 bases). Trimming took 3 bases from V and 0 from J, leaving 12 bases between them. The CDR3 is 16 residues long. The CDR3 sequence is CASSFGGRLAKNIQYF. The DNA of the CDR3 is TGTGCCAGCAGTTTTGGAGGCAGATTAGCCAAAAACATTCAGTACTTC.

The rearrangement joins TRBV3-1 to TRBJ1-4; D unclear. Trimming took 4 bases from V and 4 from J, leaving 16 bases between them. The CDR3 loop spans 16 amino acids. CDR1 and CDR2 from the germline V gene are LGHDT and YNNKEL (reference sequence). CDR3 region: CASSPPSRSRNEKLFF. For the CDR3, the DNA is TGTGCCAGCAGCCCCCCAAGTCGGAGCCGTAATGAAAAACTGTTTTTT.

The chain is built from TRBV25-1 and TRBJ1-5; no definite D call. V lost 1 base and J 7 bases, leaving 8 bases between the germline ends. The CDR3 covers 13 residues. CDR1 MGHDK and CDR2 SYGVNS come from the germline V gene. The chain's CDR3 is CASSESSGQPQHF. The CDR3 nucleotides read TGTGCCAGCAGTGAATCCTCGGGCCAGCCCCAGCATTTT.

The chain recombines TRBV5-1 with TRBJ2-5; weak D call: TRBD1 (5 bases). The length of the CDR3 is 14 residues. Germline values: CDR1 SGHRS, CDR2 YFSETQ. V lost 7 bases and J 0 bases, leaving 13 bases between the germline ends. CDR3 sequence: CASASRAHQETQYF. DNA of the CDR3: TGCGCCAGCGCATCCAGGGCCCACCAAGAGACCCAGTACTTC.

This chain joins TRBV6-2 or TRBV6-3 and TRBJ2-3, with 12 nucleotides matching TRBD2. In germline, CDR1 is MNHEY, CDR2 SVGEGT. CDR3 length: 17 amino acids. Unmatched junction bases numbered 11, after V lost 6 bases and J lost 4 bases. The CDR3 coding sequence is TGTGCCAGCAGCCGCGACAGACTAGCGGGAGTCGCAGATACGCAGTATTTT. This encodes CASSRDRLAGVADTQYF.

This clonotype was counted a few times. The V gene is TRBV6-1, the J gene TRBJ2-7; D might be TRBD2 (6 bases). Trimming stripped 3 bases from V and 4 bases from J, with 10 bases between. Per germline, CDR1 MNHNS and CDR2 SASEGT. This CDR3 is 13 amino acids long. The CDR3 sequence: CASSDLREYEQYF. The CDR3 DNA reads TGTGCCAGCAGTGATTTACGGGAGTACGAGCAGTACTTC.

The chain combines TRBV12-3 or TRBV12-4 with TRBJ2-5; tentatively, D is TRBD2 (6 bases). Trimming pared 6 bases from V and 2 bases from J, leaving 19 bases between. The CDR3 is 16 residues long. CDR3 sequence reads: CASSPFDSGTQETQYF. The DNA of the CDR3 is TGTGCCAGCAGCCCCTTCGATAGCGGTACACAAGAGACCCAGTACTTC.

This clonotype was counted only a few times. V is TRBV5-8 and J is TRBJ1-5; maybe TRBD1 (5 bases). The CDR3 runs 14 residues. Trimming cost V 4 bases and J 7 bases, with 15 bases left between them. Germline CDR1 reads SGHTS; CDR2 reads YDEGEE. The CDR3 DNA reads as TGTGCCAGCAGCCCCCGTCGGGGGGGACAGCCCCAGCATTTT. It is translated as CASSPRRGGQPQHF.

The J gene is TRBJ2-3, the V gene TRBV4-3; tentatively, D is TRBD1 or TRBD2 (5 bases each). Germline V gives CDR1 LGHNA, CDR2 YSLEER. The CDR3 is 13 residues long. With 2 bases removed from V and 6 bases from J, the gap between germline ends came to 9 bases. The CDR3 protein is CASSQRDEDTQYF. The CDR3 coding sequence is TGCGCCAGCAGCCAACGGGACGAGGATACGCAGTATTTT.

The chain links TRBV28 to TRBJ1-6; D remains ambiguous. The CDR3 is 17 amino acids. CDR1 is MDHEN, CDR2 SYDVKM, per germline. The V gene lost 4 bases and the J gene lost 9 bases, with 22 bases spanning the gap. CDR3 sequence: CASSSRTFILRGSPLHF. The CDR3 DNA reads TGTGCCAGCAGTTCGAGGACGTTTATCCTGCGGGGTTCACCCCTCCACTTT.

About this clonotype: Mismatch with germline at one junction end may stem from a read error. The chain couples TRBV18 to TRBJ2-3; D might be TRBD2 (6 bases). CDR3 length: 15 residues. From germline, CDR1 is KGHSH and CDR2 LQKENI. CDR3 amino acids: CASPPMSGSSDTQYF. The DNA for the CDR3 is TGTGCCAGCCCACCTATGTCCGGGAGCTCAGATACGCAGTATTTT.

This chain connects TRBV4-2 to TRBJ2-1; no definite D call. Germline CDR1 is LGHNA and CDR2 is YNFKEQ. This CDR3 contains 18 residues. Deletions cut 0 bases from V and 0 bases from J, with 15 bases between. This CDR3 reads CASSQDVLAQTSYNEQFF. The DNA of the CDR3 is TGTGCCAGCAGCCAAGATGTCCTGGCACAGACCTCCTACAATGAGCAGTTCTTC.

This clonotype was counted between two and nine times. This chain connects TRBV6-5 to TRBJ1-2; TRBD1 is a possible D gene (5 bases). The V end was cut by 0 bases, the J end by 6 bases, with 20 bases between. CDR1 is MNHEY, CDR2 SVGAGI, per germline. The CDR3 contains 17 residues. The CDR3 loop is CASSYSMWGSLSDGYTF. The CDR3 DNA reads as TGTGCCAGCAGTTACTCGATGTGGGGGTCTCTTAGCGATGGCTACACCTTC.

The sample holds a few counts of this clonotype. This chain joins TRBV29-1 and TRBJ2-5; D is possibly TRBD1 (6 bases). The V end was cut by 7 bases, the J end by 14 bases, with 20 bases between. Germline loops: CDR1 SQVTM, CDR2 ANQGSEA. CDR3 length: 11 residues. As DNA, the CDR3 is TGCAGCGCCCATGGGGGACAAGATCGCTACTTC. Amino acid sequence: CSAHGGQDRYF. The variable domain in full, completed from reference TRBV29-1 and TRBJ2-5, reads SAVISQKPSRDICQRGTSLTIQCQVDSQVTMMFWYRQQPGQSLTLIATANQGSEATYESGFVIDKFPISRPNLTFSTLTVSNMSPEDSSIYLCSAHGGQDRYFGPGTRLLVL.

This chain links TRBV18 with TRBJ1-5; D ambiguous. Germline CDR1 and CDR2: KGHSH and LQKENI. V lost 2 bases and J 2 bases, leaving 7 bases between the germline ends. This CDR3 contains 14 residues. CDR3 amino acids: CASSPGPGNQPQHF. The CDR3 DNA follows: TGTGCCAGCTCACCAGGGCCCGGCAATCAGCCCCAGCATTTT.

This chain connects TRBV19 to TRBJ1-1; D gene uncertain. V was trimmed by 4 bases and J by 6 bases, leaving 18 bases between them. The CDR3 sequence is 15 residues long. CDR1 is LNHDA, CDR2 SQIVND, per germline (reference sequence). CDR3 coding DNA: TGTGCCAGTAGTAGTCTATCAGTTCCACTATCTGAAGCTTTCTTT. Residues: CASSSLSVPLSEAFF.